This entry concerns a single T cell receptor beta chain. This specimen belongs to a study of CD8 T cells in ankylosing spondylitis. TCRdb independently ran MiXCR on the 5' RACE reads; one entry per CDR3 protein. The data show a few hundred thousand distinct CDR3 sequences, 15% to 20% seen once. The sequenced sample was blood, either unsorted or a sorted T cell fraction (not recorded which). The clonotype was recovered from a male donor with ankylosing spondylitis or in good health (not recorded which).

The CDR3: CASRGGIGDTQYF. The CDR3 DNA reads TGTGCCAGCAGAGGCGGGATTGGAGATACGCAGTATTTT. This chain links TRBV9 with TRBJ2-3, with D possibly TRBD2 on 6 matching bases. There are 13 residues in the CDR3. V lost 5 bases, J lost 5 bases, and 12 bases lay in between. CDR1 and CDR2 (germline): SGDLS, YYNGEE.